These 32 T cell receptor beta chains share one sample of origin, sequenced in a study of post-analysis software for immune sequencing data. Study-wide findings and caveats: In patients, TRBV5-6, TRBV5-1 and TRBV20-1 belonged to about five TRBV segments found more frequently than in controls.

The TCR beta cDNA libraries carried unique molecular identifiers. MiXCR was run by TCRdb on the PCR reads, yielding one entry per CDR3 protein. The repertoire holds about 460,000 distinct CDR3 sequences, around 40% seen once, with around 10% in the top ten. The antigens of these receptors remain unknown. The source material was blood. These receptors came from a girl aged 5-17 years with multiple sclerosis.

The V call is TRBV20-1, the J call TRBJ2-5; 7 nucleotides match TRBD1. CDR3 length: 15 amino acids. Trimming cost V 3 bases and J 5 bases; bases outside gene matches: 12. Per germline, CDR1 DFQATT and CDR2 SNEGSKA (reference sequence). This chain's CDR3 is CSARPQQGLMETQYF. For the CDR3, the DNA is TGCAGTGCTAGGCCACAACAGGGGTTGATGGAGACCCAGTACTTC.

The chain couples TRBV4-1 to TRBJ1-1; a possible D gene is TRBD1 (5 bases). Germline lookup yields CDR1 MGHRA and CDR2 YSYEKL. V lost 1 base, J lost 6 bases, and 12 bases lay in between. The length of the CDR3 is 14 residues. CDR3 residues: CASSQVGREAEAFF. The CDR3 nucleotides are TGCGCCAGCAGCCAAGTTGGCAGGGAGGCTGAAGCTTTCTTT.

This clonotype was counted only a few times. This rearrangement joins TRBV5-6 to TRBJ1-1, with 9 positions matching TRBD1. Germline loops: CDR1 SGHDT, CDR2 YYEEEE. There are 16 residues in the CDR3. The J segment lost 4 bases and the V segment lost 5 bases, leaving 12 bases of the junction unmatched. The CDR3 reads CASRPLTGGLRTEAFF. The CDR3 DNA reads as TGTGCCAGCAGACCACTTACAGGGGGCTTGCGCACTGAAGCTTTCTTT.

This clonotype was counted between two and nine times. The V and J genes are TRBV2 and TRBJ2-7; 9 nucleotides line up with TRBD2. Germline V gene lookup returns CDR1 SNHLY and CDR2 FYNNEI. V was pared by 3 bases and J by 6 bases, with 6 bases of the junction left unmatched. This CDR3 is 14 amino acids long. DNA of the CDR3: TGTGCCAGCAGTGAGTTGCGGGAGGGCCGCGAGCAGTACTTC. Translated, it gives CASSELREGREQYF.

The rearrangement links TRBV18 to TRBJ1-5, with no clear D. The germline CDR1 and CDR2 sequences are KGHSH and LQKENI. The CDR3 contains 16 residues. Between the trimmed V and J ends, which lost 0 bases and 2 bases, there was a span of 11 bases. CDR3 in amino acids: CASSPPGGLGNQPQHF. The CDR3 region has the DNA TGTGCCAGCTCACCACCGGGCGGGCTGGGCAATCAGCCCCAGCATTTT.

The chain is built from TRBV12-3 or TRBV12-4 and TRBJ1-1; D gene unclear. The CDR3 spans 15 residues. V lost 3 bases, J lost 4 bases, and 15 bases lay in between. DNA for the CDR3: TGTGCCAGCAGTTTCGTATGGGTTGTTGGCACTGAAGCTTTCTTT. Residues: CASSFVWVVGTEAFF.

This chain connects TRBV5-6 to TRBJ2-1; 13 bases match TRBD2. The CDR3 is 15 amino acids. V shed 3 bases and J 5 bases; nucleotides not matched to a gene: 2. The germline gives CDR1 SGHDT, CDR2 YYEEEE. The CDR3 sequence is CASSWGLAGHNEQFF. Written as DNA, the CDR3 is TGTGCCAGCAGCTGGGGACTAGCGGGGCACAATGAGCAGTTCTTC.

The rearrangement joins TRBV12-3 or TRBV12-4 to TRBJ2-5; tentatively, D is TRBD2 (7 bases). This CDR3 comprises 15 residues. The V gene lost 6 bases and the J gene lost 1 base, with 15 bases spanning the gap. The CDR3 sequence: CASSYWGGSQETQYF. Written as DNA, the CDR3 is TGTGCCAGCAGCTATTGGGGGGGCTCCCAAGAGACCCAGTACTTC.

This clonotype came up many times. J is TRBJ2-5 and V is TRBV5-1; D is possibly TRBD1 or TRBD2 (5 bases each). Germline-derived CDR1 and CDR2 are SGHRS and YFSETQ. The germline V and J ends were trimmed by 6 bases and 5 bases, with 11 bases remaining between them. This CDR3 region has 12 residues. The CDR3 region is CASNEGKETQYF. The CDR3, as DNA: TGCGCCAGCAACGAGGGGAAGGAGACCCAGTACTTC.

The sample holds a few counts of this clonotype. The chain uses TRBV18 and TRBJ2-5; 8 positions agree with TRBD2. The CDR3 contains 15 residues. Germline loops: CDR1 KGHSH, CDR2 LQKENI. Losses at the gene ends were 0 bases for V and 3 bases for J; bases not matched to a gene: 3. The CDR3 DNA follows: TGTGCCAGCTCACCACCGACTAGCGAAGAAGAGACCCAGTACTTC. The encoded protein is CASSPPTSEEETQYF.

The V and J genes are TRBV4-1 and TRBJ1-5, with D tentatively TRBD1 (5 bases). This CDR3 comprises 17 residues. Germline lookup yields CDR1 MGHRA and CDR2 YSYEKL. V was cut by 1 base and J by 1 base, with 14 bases left in between. The CDR3 coding sequence is TGCGCCAGCAGCCAAGCATTTAGGGGAGGGAGCAATCAGCCCCAGCATTTT. It specifies CASSQAFRGGSNQPQHF.

The chain employs TRBV7-8 and TRBJ1-2; D ambiguous. Per germline, CDR1 SGHVS and CDR2 FQNEAQ. V was shortened by 2 bases and J by 7 bases, with 11 bases between the two germline ends. CDR3 length: 13 amino acids. CDR3 residues: CASSLNPFGGYTF. DNA of the CDR3: TGTGCCAGCAGCTTAAACCCTTTTGGTGGCTACACCTTC.

V usage is TRBV20-1 and J usage is TRBJ2-1; a possible D gene is TRBD1 (6 bases). Looked up from germline, CDR1 is DFQATT and CDR2 is SNEGSKA (reference sequence). The CDR3 loop spans 15 amino acids. V was clipped by 2 bases and J by 3 bases, with 14 bases between them. CDR3: CSARYGTQYYNEQFF. DNA for the CDR3: TGCAGTGCTAGATACGGGACACAGTACTACAATGAGCAGTTCTTC.

The chain joins TRBV14 to TRBJ2-5; D unclear. Germline lookup yields CDR1 SGHDN and CDR2 FVKESK. The V gene lost 1 base and the J gene lost 1 base, with 4 bases spanning the gap. The CDR3 has 13 residues. CDR3 loop: CASSQGLQETQYF. CDR3 nucleotides: TGTGCCAGCAGCCAAGGACTCCAAGAGACCCAGTACTTC.

This clonotype was detected only a few times. The J gene is TRBJ2-7, the V gene TRBV20-1; 16 nucleotides align to TRBD2. V shed 6 bases and J 3 bases; nucleotides not matched to a gene: 8. The CDR3 is made up of 16 amino acids. Germline CDR1 and CDR2: DFQATT and SNEGSKA (reference sequence). The CDR3 coding sequence is TGCAGTGCCCCGGGACTAGCGGGAGGGCCCTTCTACGAGCAGTACTTC. This translates into CSAPGLAGGPFYEQYF.

Remarks on this clonotype: A read error may produce the germline difference seen at one junction end. The V gene is TRBV6-5, the J gene TRBJ1-2; no firm D call. Germline values: CDR1 MNHEY, CDR2 SVGAGI. The CDR3 is 15 residues long. The CDR3 protein is CASSYVREGSGGYTF. Here the CDR3 DNA reads TGCGCCAGCAGTTACGTTCGGGAGGGATCAGGAGGCTACACCTTC.

A single count supports this clonotype. The chain uses TRBV20-1 and TRBJ1-1, with D hard to call. This CDR3 region has 13 residues. CDR1 DFQATT and CDR2 SNEGSKA come from the germline V gene (reference sequence). V lost 0 bases, J lost 5 bases, and 10 bases lay in between. The CDR3 DNA follows: TGCAGTGCTAGAGATCAATTGAGTACTGAAGCTTTCTTT. This translates into CSARDQLSTEAFF.

This sequence joins TRBV10-3 and TRBJ1-1; tentative D call: TRBD1 (5 bases). The CDR3 covers 13 residues. V was pared by 4 bases and J by 0 bases, with 6 bases between. Germline CDR1 is ENHRY and CDR2 is SYGVKD. The CDR3 bases are TGTGCCATCAGTGGGGGGATGAACACTGAAGCTTTCTTT. It translates to CAISGGMNTEAFF.

The chain carries TRBV3-1 and TRBJ2-7; TRBD1 is a possible D gene (5 bases). Germline CDR1 LGHDT, CDR2 YNNKEL (reference sequence). The CDR3 length is 15 residues. Deletions cut 4 bases from V and 0 bases from J, with 13 bases between. The CDR3 bases are TGTGCCAGCAGCCGAAGGTGGGGCAGCTCCTACGAGCAGTACTTC. It codes for CASSRRWGSSYEQYF.

The chain joins TRBV28 to TRBJ1-1; 9 bases line up with TRBD1. Germline V CDR1 and CDR2: MDHEN, SYDVKM. Germline trimming cut 4 bases from V and 6 bases from J; bases unmatched to any gene: 6. This CDR3 has 14 residues. Written as DNA, the CDR3 is TGTGCCAGCAGTTCGGGACAGGGAAGGGCTGAAGCTTTCTTT. It is translated as CASSSGQGRAEAFF.

The chain combines TRBV5-6 with TRBJ2-4; D uncertain. V was shortened by 0 bases and J by 0 bases, with 13 bases between the two germline ends. The germline CDR1 and CDR2 sequences are SGHDT and YYEEEE. The CDR3 covers 17 residues. In nucleotides, the CDR3 is TGTGCCAGCAGCTTGGAAGTACAGCGTTTAGCCAAAAACATTCAGTACTTC. Its protein is CASSLEVQRLAKNIQYF. The full variable domain, completed using reference TRBV5-6 and TRBJ2-4, is DAGVTQSPTHLIKTRGQQVTLRCSPKSGHDTVSWYQQALGQGPQFIFQYYEEEERQRGNFPDRFSGHQFPNYSSELNVNALLLGDSALYLCASSLEVQRLAKNIQYFGAGTRLSVL.

This clonotype was detected only a few times. V is TRBV10-3 and J is TRBJ2-5; TRBD2 is a possible D gene (6 bases). The CDR3 consists of 16 residues. The V gene lost 5 bases and the J gene lost 2 bases, with 18 bases spanning the gap. Germline CDR1 is ENHRY and CDR2 is SYGVKD. Here the CDR3 reads CAISTPGEVPQETQYF. The CDR3 DNA reads TGTGCCATCAGTACCCCCGGGGAGGTCCCACAAGAGACCCAGTACTTC.

This clonotype was counted a few times. The genes are TRBV7-9 and TRBJ2-7; 8 positions agree with TRBD1. CDR1 and CDR2 (germline): SEHNR, FQNEAQ (reference sequence). The CDR3 contains 14 residues. J lost 1 base, V lost 4 bases, and 3 bases had no gene match. DNA of the CDR3: TGTGCCAGCAGCTCGGACAGGGCTTCCTACGAGCAGTACTTC. It specifies CASSSDRASYEQYF.

This clonotype was observed a handful of times. V usage is TRBV10-2 and J usage is TRBJ2-7; possible D gene TRBD1, 5 bases. This CDR3 has 14 residues. Trimming shortened V by 1 base and J by 0 bases, and 7 bases separated the two germline ends. Germline loops: CDR1 WSHSY, CDR2 SAAADI. The CDR3 nucleotides are TGCGCCAGCAGTGAGTTCAGGGACTCCTACGAGCAGTACTTC. Translation: CASSEFRDSYEQYF.

The chain carries TRBV4-1 and TRBJ2-7; no clear D gene. There are 14 residues in the CDR3. Germline V CDR1 and CDR2: MGHRA, YSYEKL. With 0 bases removed from V and 0 bases from J, the gap between germline ends came to 6 bases. The CDR3 DNA sequence: TGCGCCAGCAGCCAAGACGAGAGCTCCTACGAGCAGTACTTC. Encoded protein: CASSQDESSYEQYF.

This clonotype was recorded only once. The J gene is TRBJ2-2, the V gene TRBV2; D remains ambiguous. This CDR3 contains 16 residues. Trimming shortened V by 4 bases and J by 4 bases, and 16 bases separated the two germline ends. The germline gives CDR1 SNHLY, CDR2 FYNNEI. CDR3 sequence: CASSVDWATTTGELFF. CDR3 in DNA: TGTGCCAGCAGTGTGGATTGGGCGACCACCACCGGGGAGCTGTTTTTT.

This clonotype was observed a few times. The V gene is TRBV20-1, the J gene TRBJ1-4; D remains ambiguous. The CDR3 has 14 amino acids. V was cut by 0 bases and J by 6 bases, with 11 bases left in between. From germline, CDR1 is DFQATT and CDR2 SNEGSKA (reference sequence). CDR3 DNA: TGCAGTGCTAGAGAGGGCACCCCCTATGAAAAACTGTTTTTT. Its translation is CSAREGTPYEKLFF.

In its sample, this clonotype was seen a few times. The rearrangement joins TRBV2 to TRBJ1-2, with D uncertain. The CDR3 is 14 amino acids. Germline V lookup: CDR1 SNHLY, CDR2 FYNNEI. The germline V and J ends were trimmed by 6 bases and 0 bases, with 11 bases remaining between them. CDR3 sequence: CASRGRHPNYGYTF. The CDR3 nucleotides read TGTGCCAGCAGAGGACGACACCCTAACTATGGCTACACCTTC. Supplemented by reference TRBV2 and TRBJ1-2, the full variable domain reads EPEVTQTPSHQVTQMGQEVILRCVPISNHLYFYWYRQILGQKVEFLVSFYNNEISEKSEIFDDQFSVERPDGSNFTLKIRSTKLEDSAMYFCASRGRHPNYGYTFGSGTRLTVV.

The chain couples TRBV5-1 to TRBJ2-5; D possibly corresponds to TRBD1 (8 bases). CDR3 length: 17 amino acids. The V gene lost 0 bases and the J gene lost 0 bases, with 15 bases spanning the gap. Germline V lookup: CDR1 SGHRS, CDR2 YFSETQ. This CDR3 is CASSLGGQGGYQETQYF. CDR3 in DNA: TGCGCCAGCAGCTTGGGCGGACAGGGAGGGTACCAAGAGACCCAGTACTTC.

The chain links TRBV4-3 to TRBJ2-5; TRBD2 matches 8 bases. The CDR3 runs to 14 residues. Germline CDR1 and CDR2: LGHNA and YSLEER. The trim removed 2 bases at V and 6 bases at J, leaving 5 bases unmatched. CDR3 sequence reads: CASSQSGRSKTQYF. CDR3 coding DNA: TGCGCCAGCAGCCAAAGCGGGAGAAGCAAGACCCAGTACTTC.

This clonotype was counted between two and nine times. V and J are TRBV12-3 or TRBV12-4 and TRBJ2-7, with TRBD2 identical over 11 bases. This CDR3 has 13 amino acids. V lost 2 bases, J lost 9 bases, and 3 bases stayed unmatched. CDR3 sequence (DNA): TGTGCCAGCAGTTTACGGCTAGCGGGGGGGCAGTACTTC. Its protein is CASSLRLAGGQYF.

The V call is TRBV21-1, the J call TRBJ1-5; no DNA check was done on the table's D call, TRBD1. TRBV21-1 is described as a pseudogene. CDR3 length: 13 amino acids. The DNA for the CDR3 is TGTGCCAGTTTAGGACAGGGGAAGCAGCCCCAGCATTTT. Translating it yields CASLGQGKQPQHF.